The 13 T cell receptor beta chains listed next were all sequenced from one sample in a study of T cell responses to AZD1222 COVID-19 vaccine. The assay was immunoSEQ multiplex PCR, and TCRdb's table has in-frame clones only and misses some. This table holds approximately 120,000 clones, around 83% found once. Here the sequenced sample was peripheral blood, taken 28 days after the second AZD1222 dose. These receptors all come from an adult who received the AZD1222 COVID-19 vaccine.

The chain joins TRBV14 to TRBJ2-5; D uncertain. This CDR3 contains 16 residues. The V gene's germline CDR1 is SGHDN and CDR2 FVKESK. V was shortened by 1 base and J by 0 bases, with 12 bases between the two germline ends. This chain's CDR3 is CASSQVKGIYQETQYF. The CDR3 bases are TGTGCCAGCAGCCAAGTAAAGGGAATTTACCAAGAGACCCAGTACTTC.

The chain joins TRBV3-1 (or the pseudogene TRBV3-2) to TRBJ2-3; 11 bases map to TRBD2. This CDR3 is built from 16 residues. Germline assignment: CDR1 LGHDT and CDR2 YNNKEL (reference sequence). Trimming at V came to 4 bases and at J to 3 bases, leaving 6 bases not matched to a gene. The CDR3 DNA sequence: TGTGCCAGCAGCCCCCCGGGGACTAGCGGAACAGATACGCAGTATTTT. Protein product: CASSPPGTSGTDTQYF.

The chain employs TRBV11-2 and TRBJ2-1, with 8 positions matching TRBD1. CDR1 and CDR2 (germline): SGHAT, FQNNGV. This CDR3 spans 13 amino acids. V was pared by 10 bases and J by 7 bases, with 9 bases of the junction left unmatched. The CDR3 region has the DNA TGTGCCACCTCGGGACAGGTCGAGAATGAGCAGTTCTTC. This encodes CATSGQVENEQFF. Full variable domain (remainder filled in from reference TRBV11-2 and TRBJ2-1): EAGVAQSPRYKIIEKRQSVAFWCNPISGHATLYWYQQILGQGPKLLIQFQNNGVVDDSQLPKDRFSAERLKGVDSTLKIQPAKLEDSAVYLCATSGQVENEQFFGPGTRLTVL.

J is TRBJ2-5 and V is TRBV27, with D possibly TRBD1 on 5 matching bases. V was clipped by 2 bases and J by 1 base, with 8 bases between them. CDR1 and CDR2 (germline): MNHEY, SMNVEV (reference sequence). The CDR3 is made up of 14 amino acids. CDR3 loop: CASSLLTGQETQYF. Here the CDR3 DNA reads TGTGCCAGCAGTTTACTTACAGGCCAAGAGACCCAGTACTTC.

The chain carries TRBV5-1 and TRBJ2-3, with TRBD2 matching 8 bases. Germline V gene sequence: CDR1 SGHRS, CDR2 YFSETQ. V gave up 1 base and J gave up 5 bases; unmatched junction bases: 6. This CDR3 spans 15 amino acids. The CDR3, as DNA: TGCGCCAGCAGCTTGCTTAGCGGGGTGGAAGATACGCAGTATTTT. Its translation: CASSLLSGVEDTQYF.

CDR3 amino acids: CASNPRSAENYGYTF. The CDR3 DNA sequence: TGTGCCAGTAACCCAAGATCGGCGGAAAACTATGGCTACACCTTC. The chain combines TRBV19 with TRBJ1-2, with D unresolved. The germline V gene encodes CDR1 LNHDA and CDR2 SQIVND (reference sequence). The CDR3 length is 15 residues. The germline V and J ends were trimmed by 7 bases and 2 bases, with 17 bases remaining between them.

The V gene is TRBV3-1 (or the pseudogene TRBV3-2), the J gene TRBJ1-3; a possible D gene is TRBD1 (5 bases). The germline V gene encodes CDR1 LGHDT and CDR2 YNNKEL (reference sequence). The CDR3 is 14 amino acids. Trimming took off 4 bases at V and 9 bases at J, with 16 bases between the two ends. CDR3 in DNA: TGTGCCAGCAGCCTACAGGATGGATCGGGCACCATATATTTT. As protein: CASSLQDGSGTIYF.

This clone was picked up one time. CDR3 sequence (DNA): TGTGCCAGCAGCCGAAAGCAAGAGACCCAGTACTTC. Amino acid sequence: CASSRKQETQYF. J is TRBJ2-5 and V is TRBV11-3, with D unclear. V shed 5 bases and J shed 2 bases, with 6 bases lying between them. CDR1 SGHNT and CDR2 YENEEA come from the germline V gene. The CDR3 is 12 amino acids.

The rearrangement joins TRBV25-1 to TRBJ2-3, with D possibly TRBD2 on 6 matching bases. Trimming took off 3 bases at V and 4 bases at J, with 11 bases between the two ends. This CDR3 contains 14 residues. Germline V gene data show CDR1 as MGHDK and CDR2 as SYGVNS. CDR3 nucleotides: TGTGCCAGCAGTGATGGTAGCGGCCCAGATACGCAGTATTTT. Its translation is CASSDGSGPDTQYF. Based on the CDR3 plus reference TRBV25-1 and TRBJ2-3, the full variable domain is EADIYQTPRYLVIGTGKKITLECSQTMGHDKMYWYQQDPGMELHLIHYSYGVNSTEKGDLSSESTVSRIRTEHFPLTLESARPSHTSQYLCASSDGSGPDTQYFGPGTRLTVL.

Worth noting for this clone: The junction shows a germline mismatch at one end, possibly a read error. The genes are TRBV28 and TRBJ2-7, with 7 bases aligning to TRBD1. Germline V gene sequence: CDR1 MDHEN, CDR2 SYDVKM. The CDR3 is 13 residues long. The CDR3 loop is CASSFREAGQAFF. Here the CDR3 DNA reads TGTGCCAGCAGTTTCCGGGAAGCAGGACAGGCCTTCTTC.

V is TRBV7-2 and J is TRBJ2-1; D is unresolved. CDR1 and CDR2 from the germline V gene are SGHTA and FQGNSA. CDR3 size: 13 residues. V shed 5 bases and J shed 5 bases, with 10 bases lying between them. CDR3 coding DNA: TGTGCCAGCAGCCCAACGGTACACAATGAGCAGTTCTTC. Protein sequence: CASSPTVHNEQFF.

This chain connects TRBV6-4 to TRBJ1-2; D remains ambiguous. CDR3 length: 14 amino acids. V dropped 7 bases and J dropped 6 bases, with 18 bases sitting between them. Germline values: CDR1 MRHNA, CDR2 SNTAGT. This CDR3 is CASKSAQRSDGYTF. The CDR3, as DNA: TGTGCCAGCAAAAGTGCCCAAAGGTCGGATGGCTACACCTTC.

The table lists this clone with a few counts. This chain uses TRBV28 with TRBJ1-5, with 11 bases that match TRBD1. This CDR3 contains 16 residues. V trimming: 11 bases; J trimming: 0 bases; junction bases outside the gene matches: 9. The germline CDR1 and CDR2 sequences are MDHEN and SYDVKM. The CDR3 DNA is TGTGCCGGACAGGGGGCCGAGGGCTATAGCAATCAGCCCCAGCATTTT. Translating it yields CAGQGAEGYSNQPQHF.